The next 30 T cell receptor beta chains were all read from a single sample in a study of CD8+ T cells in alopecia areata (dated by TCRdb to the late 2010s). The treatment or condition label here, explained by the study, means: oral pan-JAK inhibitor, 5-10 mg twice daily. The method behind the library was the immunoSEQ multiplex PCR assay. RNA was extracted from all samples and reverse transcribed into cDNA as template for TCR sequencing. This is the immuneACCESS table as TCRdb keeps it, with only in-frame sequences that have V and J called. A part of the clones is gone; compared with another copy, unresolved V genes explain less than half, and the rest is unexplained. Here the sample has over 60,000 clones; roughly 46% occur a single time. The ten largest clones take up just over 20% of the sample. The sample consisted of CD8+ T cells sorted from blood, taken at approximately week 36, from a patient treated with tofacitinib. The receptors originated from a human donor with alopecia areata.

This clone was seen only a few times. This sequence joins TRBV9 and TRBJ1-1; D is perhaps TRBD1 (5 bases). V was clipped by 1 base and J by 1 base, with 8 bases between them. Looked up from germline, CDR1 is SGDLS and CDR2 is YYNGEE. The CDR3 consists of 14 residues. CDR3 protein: CASSVWGTNTEAFF. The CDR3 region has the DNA TGTGCCAGCAGCGTATGGGGGACGAACACTGAAGCTTTCTTT.

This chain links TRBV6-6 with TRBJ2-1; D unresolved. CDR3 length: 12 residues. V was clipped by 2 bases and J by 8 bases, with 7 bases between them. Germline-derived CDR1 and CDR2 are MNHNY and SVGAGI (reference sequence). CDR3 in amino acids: CASSYPGDEQFF. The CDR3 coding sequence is TGTGCCAGCAGTTACCCCGGAGATGAGCAGTTCTTC.

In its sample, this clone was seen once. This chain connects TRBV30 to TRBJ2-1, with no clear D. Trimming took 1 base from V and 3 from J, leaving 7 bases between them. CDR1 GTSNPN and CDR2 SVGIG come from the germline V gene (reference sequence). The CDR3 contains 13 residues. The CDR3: CAWSGAVYNEQFF. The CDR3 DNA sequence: TGTGCCTGGAGTGGAGCAGTCTACAATGAGCAGTTCTTC.

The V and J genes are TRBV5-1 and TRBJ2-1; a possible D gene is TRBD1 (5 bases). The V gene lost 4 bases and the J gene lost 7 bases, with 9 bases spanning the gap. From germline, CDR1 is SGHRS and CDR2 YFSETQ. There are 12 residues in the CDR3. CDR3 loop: CASSLGVNEQFF. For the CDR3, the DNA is TGCGCCAGCAGCCTAGGGGTGAATGAGCAGTTCTTC.

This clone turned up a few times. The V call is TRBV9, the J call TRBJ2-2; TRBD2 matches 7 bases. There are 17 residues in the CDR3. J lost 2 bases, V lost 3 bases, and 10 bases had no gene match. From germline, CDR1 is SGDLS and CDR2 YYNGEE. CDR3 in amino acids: CASSDSASGPNTGELFF. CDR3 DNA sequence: TGTGCCAGCAGCGACTCCGCTAGCGGCCCTAACACCGGGGAGCTGTTTTTT.

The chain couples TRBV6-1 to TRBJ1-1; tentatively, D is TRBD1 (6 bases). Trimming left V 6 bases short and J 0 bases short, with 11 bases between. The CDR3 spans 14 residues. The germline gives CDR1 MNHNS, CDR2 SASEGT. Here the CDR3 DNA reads TGTGCCAGCAGCCCAGGGGTGATGAACACTGAAGCTTTCTTT. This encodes CASSPGVMNTEAFF.

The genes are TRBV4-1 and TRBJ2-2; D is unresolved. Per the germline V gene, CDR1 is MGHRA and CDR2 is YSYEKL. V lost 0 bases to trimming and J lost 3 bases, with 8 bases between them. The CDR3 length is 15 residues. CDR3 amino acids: CASSQESGYTGELFF. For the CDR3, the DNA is TGCGCCAGCAGCCAAGAGTCAGGCTACACCGGGGAGCTGTTTTTT.

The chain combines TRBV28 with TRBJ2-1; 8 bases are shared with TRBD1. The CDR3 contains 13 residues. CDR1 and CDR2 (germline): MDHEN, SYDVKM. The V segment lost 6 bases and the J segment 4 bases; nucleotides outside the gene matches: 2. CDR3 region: CASSRDRYNEQFF. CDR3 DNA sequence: TGTGCCAGCAGCCGGGACAGGTACAATGAGCAGTTCTTC.

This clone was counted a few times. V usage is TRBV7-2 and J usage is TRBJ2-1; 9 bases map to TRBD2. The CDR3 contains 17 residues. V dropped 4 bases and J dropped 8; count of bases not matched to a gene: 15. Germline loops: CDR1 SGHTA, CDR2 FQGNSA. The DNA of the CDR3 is TGTGCCAGCAGCTCATCCTCTAGCGGGGAGAGTCCCCATGAGCAGTTCTTC. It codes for CASSSSSSGESPHEQFF.

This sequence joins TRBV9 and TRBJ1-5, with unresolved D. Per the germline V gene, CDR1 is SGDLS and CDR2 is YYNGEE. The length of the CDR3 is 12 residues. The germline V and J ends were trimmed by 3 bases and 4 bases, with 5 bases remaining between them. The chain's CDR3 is CASSAGNQPQHF. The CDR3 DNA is TGTGCCAGCAGCGCTGGGAATCAGCCCCAGCATTTT.

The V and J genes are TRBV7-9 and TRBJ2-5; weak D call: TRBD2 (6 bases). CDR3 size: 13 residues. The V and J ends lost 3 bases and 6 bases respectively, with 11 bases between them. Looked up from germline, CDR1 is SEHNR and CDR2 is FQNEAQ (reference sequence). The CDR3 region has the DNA TGTGCCAGCAGCTTTCAAGGAGGGAAGACCCAGTACTTC. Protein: CASSFQGGKTQYF.

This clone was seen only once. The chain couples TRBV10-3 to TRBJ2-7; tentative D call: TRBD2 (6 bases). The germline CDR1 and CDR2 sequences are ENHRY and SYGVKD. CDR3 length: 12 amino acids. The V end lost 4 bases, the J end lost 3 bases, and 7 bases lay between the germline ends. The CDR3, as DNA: TGTGCCATCAGTGCGGAGGGCTACGAGCAGTACTTC. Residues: CAISAEGYEQYF.

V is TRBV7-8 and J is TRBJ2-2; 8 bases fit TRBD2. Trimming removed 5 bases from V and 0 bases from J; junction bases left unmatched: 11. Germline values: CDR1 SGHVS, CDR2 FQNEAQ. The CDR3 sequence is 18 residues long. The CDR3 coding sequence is TGTGCCAGCAGCCTACTAGCGGAGTTAATTACGAACACCGGGGAGCTGTTTTTT. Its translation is CASSLLAELITNTGELFF.

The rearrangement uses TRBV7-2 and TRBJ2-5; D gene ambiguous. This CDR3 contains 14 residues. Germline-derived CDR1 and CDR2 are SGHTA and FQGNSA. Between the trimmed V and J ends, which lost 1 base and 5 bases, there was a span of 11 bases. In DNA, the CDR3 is TGTGCCAGCAGCTTAGTCATGGTCGGGGAGACCCAGTACTTC. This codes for CASSLVMVGETQYF. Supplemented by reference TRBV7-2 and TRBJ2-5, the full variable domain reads GAGVSQSPSNKVTEKGKDVELRCDPISGHTALYWYRQSLGQGLEFLIYFQGNSAPDKSGLPSDRFSAERTGGSVSTLTIQRTQQEDSAVYLCASSLVMVGETQYFGPGTRLLVL.

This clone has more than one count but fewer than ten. Here the CDR3 DNA reads TGTGCCAGCAGCGAGGGACTAGCGATAAACGAGCAGTACTTC. This encodes CASSEGLAINEQYF. The genes are TRBV9 and TRBJ2-7, with TRBD2 matching 10 bases. This CDR3 has 14 residues. Germline lookup yields CDR1 SGDLS and CDR2 YYNGEE. The trim removed 3 bases at V and 5 bases at J, leaving 5 bases unmatched.

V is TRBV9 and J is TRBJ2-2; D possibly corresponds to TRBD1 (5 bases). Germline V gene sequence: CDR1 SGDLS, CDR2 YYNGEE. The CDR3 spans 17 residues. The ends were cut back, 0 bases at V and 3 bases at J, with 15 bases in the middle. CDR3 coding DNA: TGTGCCAGCAGCGTAGCTGGGCCCTGGGGCCACACCGGGGAGCTGTTTTTT. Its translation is CASSVAGPWGHTGELFF.

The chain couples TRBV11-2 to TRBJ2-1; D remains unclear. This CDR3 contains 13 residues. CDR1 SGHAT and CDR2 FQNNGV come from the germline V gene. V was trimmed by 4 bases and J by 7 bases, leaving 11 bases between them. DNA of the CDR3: TGTGCCAGCAGCTCGGACCCCAGGAATGAGCAGTTCTTC. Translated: CASSSDPRNEQFF.

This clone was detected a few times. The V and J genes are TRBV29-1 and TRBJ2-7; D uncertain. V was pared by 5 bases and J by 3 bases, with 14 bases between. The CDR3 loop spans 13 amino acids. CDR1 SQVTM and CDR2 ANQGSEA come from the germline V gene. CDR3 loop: CSVRFSESYEQYF. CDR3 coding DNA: TGCAGCGTTCGATTCTCGGAAAGCTACGAGCAGTACTTC.

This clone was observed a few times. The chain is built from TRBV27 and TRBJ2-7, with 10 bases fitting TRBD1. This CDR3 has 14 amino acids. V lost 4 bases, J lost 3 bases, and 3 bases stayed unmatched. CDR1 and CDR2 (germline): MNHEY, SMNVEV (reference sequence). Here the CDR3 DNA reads TGTGCCAGCAGTTGGACAGGGGGTCTCTACGAGCAGTACTTC. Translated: CASSWTGGLYEQYF.

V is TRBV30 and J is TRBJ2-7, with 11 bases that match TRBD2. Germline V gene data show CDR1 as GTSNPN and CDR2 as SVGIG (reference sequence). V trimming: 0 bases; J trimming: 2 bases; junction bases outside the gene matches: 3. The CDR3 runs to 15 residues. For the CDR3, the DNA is TGTGCCTGGAGTGTATTACTAGCGGGAGCCTACGAGCAGTACTTC. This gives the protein CAWSVLLAGAYEQYF. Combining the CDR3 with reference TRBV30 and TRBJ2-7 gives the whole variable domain SQTIHQWPATLVQPVGSPLSLECTVEGTSNPNLYWYRQAAGRGLQLLFYSVGIGQISSEVPQNLSASRPQDRQFILSSKKLLLSDSGFYLCAWSVLLAGAYEQYFGPGTRLTVT.

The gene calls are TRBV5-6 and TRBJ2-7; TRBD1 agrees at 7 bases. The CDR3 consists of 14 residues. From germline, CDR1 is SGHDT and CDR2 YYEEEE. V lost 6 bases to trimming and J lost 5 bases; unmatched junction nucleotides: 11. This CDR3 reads CASISGTAWNEQYF. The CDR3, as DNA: TGTGCCAGCATCTCAGGGACAGCCTGGAACGAGCAGTACTTC.

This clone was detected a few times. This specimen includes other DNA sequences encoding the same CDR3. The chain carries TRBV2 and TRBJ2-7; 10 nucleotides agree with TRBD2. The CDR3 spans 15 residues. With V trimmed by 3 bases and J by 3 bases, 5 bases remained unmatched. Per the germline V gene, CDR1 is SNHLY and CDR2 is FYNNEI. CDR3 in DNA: TGTGCCAGCAGTGACCGGACTAGCGGACTCTACGAGCAGTACTTC. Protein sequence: CASSDRTSGLYEQYF.

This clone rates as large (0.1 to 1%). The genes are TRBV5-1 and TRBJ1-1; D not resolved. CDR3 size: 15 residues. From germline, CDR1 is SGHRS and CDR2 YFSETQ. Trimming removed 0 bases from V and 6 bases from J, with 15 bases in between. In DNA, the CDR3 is TGCGCCAGCAGCTTGGTCCCGGGGAGGAATTCTGAAGCTTTCTTT. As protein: CASSLVPGRNSEAFF.

This CDR3 is CASSFNPEVSSTDTQYF. CDR3 sequence (DNA): TGTGCCAGCAGCTTTAACCCAGAGGTTTCTAGCACAGATACGCAGTATTTT. V usage is TRBV7-9 and J usage is TRBJ2-3; unclear D gene. This CDR3 is 17 amino acids long. Trimming left V 3 bases short and J 0 bases short, with 16 bases between. The germline V gene encodes CDR1 SEHNR and CDR2 FQNEAQ (reference sequence).

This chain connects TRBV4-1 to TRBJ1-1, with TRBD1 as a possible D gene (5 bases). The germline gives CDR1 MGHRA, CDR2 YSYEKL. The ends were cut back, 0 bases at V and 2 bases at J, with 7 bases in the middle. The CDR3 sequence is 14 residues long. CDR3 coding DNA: TGCGCCAGCAGCCAAGAAGGGGAAAACACTGAAGCTTTCTTT. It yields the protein CASSQEGENTEAFF.

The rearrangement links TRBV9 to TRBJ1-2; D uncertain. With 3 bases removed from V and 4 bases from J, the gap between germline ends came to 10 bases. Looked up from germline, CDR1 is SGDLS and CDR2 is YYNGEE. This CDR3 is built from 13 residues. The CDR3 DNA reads TGTGCCAGCAGCGCCAAAACAAGCTATGGCTACACCTTC. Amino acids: CASSAKTSYGYTF.

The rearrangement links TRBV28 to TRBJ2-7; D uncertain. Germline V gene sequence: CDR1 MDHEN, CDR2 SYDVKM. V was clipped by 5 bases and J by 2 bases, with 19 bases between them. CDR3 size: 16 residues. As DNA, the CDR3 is TGTGCCAGCAGTCAGCGCCGGGTTATTGACCCCTACGAGCAGTACTTC. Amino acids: CASSQRRVIDPYEQYF.

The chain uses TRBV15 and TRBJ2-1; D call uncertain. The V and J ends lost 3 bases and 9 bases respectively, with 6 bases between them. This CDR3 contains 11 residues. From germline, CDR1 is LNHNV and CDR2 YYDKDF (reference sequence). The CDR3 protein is CATSSGREQFF. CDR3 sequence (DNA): TGTGCCACCAGCAGCGGGCGTGAGCAGTTCTTC.

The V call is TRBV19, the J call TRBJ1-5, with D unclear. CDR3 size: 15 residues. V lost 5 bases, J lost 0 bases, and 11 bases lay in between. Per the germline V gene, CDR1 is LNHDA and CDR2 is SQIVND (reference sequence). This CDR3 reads CASSPWAVSNQPQHF. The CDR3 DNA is TGTGCCAGTAGTCCTTGGGCGGTTAGCAATCAGCCCCAGCATTTT.

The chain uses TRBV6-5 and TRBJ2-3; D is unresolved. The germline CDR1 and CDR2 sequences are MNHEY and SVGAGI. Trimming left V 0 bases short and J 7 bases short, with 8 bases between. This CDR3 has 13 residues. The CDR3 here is CASSYSGSNTQYF. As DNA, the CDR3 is TGTGCCAGCAGTTACTCCGGATCAAATACGCAGTATTTT.